This T cell receptor (beta chain) emerged from a study of Ad26.COV2.S vaccination and SARS-CoV-2 variants. On the study more broadly: Intramuscularly, Ad26.COV2.S was given either once or twice, 56 days apart. Study-wide results and limits: Spike-specific TCR breadth was greater in vaccine than placebo recipients. Vaccine and placebo recipients had comparable breadth of non-spike TCRs.

Germline CDR1 and CDR2: SEHNR and FQNEAQ (reference sequence). V dropped 2 bases and J dropped 0 bases, with 11 bases sitting between them. CDR3 size: 17 residues. TCRdb keeps only in-frame clones here, not all; method: immunoSEQ multiplex PCR. The data show around 320,000 clones, with around 81% seen just once and approximately 2% held by the top ten. About this clone itself: Its antigen is unknown.

Regarding treatment: some 20 received Ad26.COV2.S at low or high dose, single or two shots; several received placebo; per-sample allocation not given. The study sampled participants on day 63 after the first vaccine or placebo injection. V and J are TRBV7-9 and TRBJ2-6; D unclear. The sample in question was peripheral blood, obtained in a trial of Ad26.COV2.S vaccine versus placebo. The TCR was taken from a person aged 18-60 years who received the Ad26.COV2.S COVID-19 vaccine or a placebo. In DNA form, the CDR3 reads TGTGCCAGCAGCTTAAATCCCAGAGGCTCTGGGGCCAACGTCCTGACTTTC. The encoded protein is CASSLNPRGSGANVLTF. The variable domain in full, with the rest retrieved from reference TRBV7-9 and TRBJ2-6, is DTGVSQNPRHKITKRGQNVTFRCDPISEHNRLYWYRQTLGQGPEFLTYFQNEAQLEKSRLLSDRFSAERPKGSFSTLEIQRTEQGDSAMYLCASSLNPRGSGANVLTFGAGSRLTVL.